This TCR beta chain appears in the sequencing data of a study of cytomegalovirus exposure and HLA in healthy donors. Study-level points and caveats: Later genetic work tied a missense DCLRE1C variant to beta-chain V and J trimming. In vitro experiments confirmed that three CMV-associated chains were specific for CMV antigens. Analysis performed later found roughly 18,000 TCR beta sequences associated with HLA alleles at 0.05 false discovery rate.

As to this clone: The antigen is unknown.

Vbeta (60) and Jbeta (13) primers were used in the PCR. Data came from immunoSEQ multiplex PCR; TCRdb stores just in-frame clones and leaves some out. This sample yields about 130,000 clones, of which 80% to 85% are seen a single time; 1% to 1.5% belongs to the top ten. The TCR sequence derives from a boy aged 5 to 17 in good health and CMV-seronegative. The sequenced sample consisted of PBMCs.

The CDR3 nucleotides read TGCGCCAGCAGCTTCATCGACAGGGCTTCCTACAATGAGCAGTTCTTC. Translated, it gives CASSFIDRASYNEQFF. The V and J genes are TRBV5-1 and TRBJ2-1; 7 bases are a match to TRBD1. V trimming: 2 bases; J trimming: 1 base; junction bases outside the gene matches: 6. The CDR3 length is 16 residues. Germline V gene sequence: CDR1 SGHRS, CDR2 YFSETQ.